The entry below gives a single TCR beta chain sequence along with its context. TCRbeta library preparation incorporated unique molecular identifiers. TCRdb reanalysed the PCR reads using MiXCR and keeps one entry per CDR3 protein. This table holds roughly 350,000 distinct CDR3 sequences, 10% to 13% found once. V lost 0 bases to trimming and J lost 0 bases; unmatched junction nucleotides: 7. Germline lookup yields CDR1 LNHNV and CDR2 YYDKDF (reference sequence). The CDR3 sequence is 18 residues long. The data are from a study of T-cell reconstitution after alpha-beta-depleted transplantation in children.

The chain combines TRBV15 with TRBJ2-1; 8 bases agree with TRBD2. This TCR derives from a human donor who donated a stem cell graft to a child with acute lymphoblastic leukemia. Sequencing was performed on PBMCs from the stem cell graft donor, taken from the stem cell graft. Here the CDR3 reads CATSRESLSGSSYNEQFF. The CDR3 DNA sequence: TGTGCCACCAGCAGAGAGTCCCTAAGCGGGAGCTCCTACAATGAGCAGTTCTTC. Looking up the rest from reference TRBV15 and TRBJ2-1 gives the full variable domain: DAMVIQNPRYQVTQFGKPVTLSCSQTLNHNVMYWYQQKSSQAPKLLFHYYDKDFNNEADTPDNFQSRRPNTSFCFLDIRSPGLGDTAMYLCATSRESLSGSSYNEQFFGPGTRLTVL.